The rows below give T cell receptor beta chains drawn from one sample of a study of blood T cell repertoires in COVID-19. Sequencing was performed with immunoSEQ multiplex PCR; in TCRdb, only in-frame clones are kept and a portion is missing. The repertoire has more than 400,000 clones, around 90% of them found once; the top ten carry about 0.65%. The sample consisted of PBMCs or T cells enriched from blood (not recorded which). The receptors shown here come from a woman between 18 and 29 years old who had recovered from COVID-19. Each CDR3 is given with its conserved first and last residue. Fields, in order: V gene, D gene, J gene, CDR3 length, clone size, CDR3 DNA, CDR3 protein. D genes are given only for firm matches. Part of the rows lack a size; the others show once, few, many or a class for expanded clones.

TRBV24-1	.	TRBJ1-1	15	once	TGTGCCACCAGTCCGGGGATTAGTAATAGCACTGAAGCTTTCTTT	CATSPGISNSTEAFF
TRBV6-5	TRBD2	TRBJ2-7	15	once	TGTGCCAGCAGGCCAACTAGCGGGGGCCTCTACGAGCAGTACTTC	CASRPTSGGLYEQYF
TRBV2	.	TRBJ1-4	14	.	TGTGCCAGCAGTGGAAGCAGGGTGAATGAAAAACTGTTTTTT	CASSGSRVNEKLFF
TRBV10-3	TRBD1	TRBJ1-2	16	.	TGTGCCATCAGTGAGTCGCCAGGGGGAATAGACTATGGCTACACCTTC	CAISESPGGIDYGYTF
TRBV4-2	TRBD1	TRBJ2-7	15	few	TGTGCCAGCAGCCAAGAGCGACAGGGTGGCGACGAGCAGTACTTC	CASSQERQGGDEQYF
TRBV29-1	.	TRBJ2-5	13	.	TGCAGCGTTGAGGGGGGGGCCCAAGAGACCCAGTACTTC	CSVEGGAQETQYF
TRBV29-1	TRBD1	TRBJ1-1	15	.	TGCAGCGTTGTACTACAGGGGGCAGGTAGGACTGAAGCTTTCTTT	CSVVLQGAGRTEAFF
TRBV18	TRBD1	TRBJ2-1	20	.	TGTGCCAGCTCACGATTTTCGGCGGTCTTGGGGACAGGGAGGGAAGGTGAGCAGTTCTTC	CASSRFSAVLGTGREGEQFF
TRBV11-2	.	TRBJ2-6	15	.	TGTGCCAGCAGCTTAGACGGGGTTGGGGCCAACGTCCTGACTTTC	CASSLDGVGANVLTF
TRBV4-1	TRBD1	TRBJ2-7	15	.	TGCGCCAGCAGCCAAGTAGGGACAGGGGGGAACGAGCAGTACTTC	CASSQVGTGGNEQYF
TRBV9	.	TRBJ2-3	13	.	TGTGCCAGCAGCGTGGCTAGCACAGATACGCAGTATTTT	CASSVASTDTQYF
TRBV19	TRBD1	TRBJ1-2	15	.	TGTGCCAGTAGATCCGCCTACGGACAGGGGTATGGCTACACCTTC	CASRSAYGQGYGYTF
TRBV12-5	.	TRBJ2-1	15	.	TGTGCTAGTGGTTTGACAGGGAGCTCCTACAATGAGCAGTTCTTC	CASGLTGSSYNEQFF
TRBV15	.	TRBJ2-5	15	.	TGTGCCACCAGCAGAGATTGGAACAGGGAGGAGACCCAGTACTTC	CATSRDWNREETQYF
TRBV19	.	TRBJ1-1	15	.	TGTGCCAGTAGTTTTCCGGGACACCTGAACACTGAAGCTTTCTTT	CASSFPGHLNTEAFF
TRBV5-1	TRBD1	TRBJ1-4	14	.	TGCGCCAGCAGGCCGAGGACAGGAATTGAAAAACTGTTTTTT	CASRPRTGIEKLFF
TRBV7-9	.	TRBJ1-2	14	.	TGTGCCAGCAGCTTAGGTTCGGGTAACTATGGCTACACCTTC	CASSLGSGNYGYTF
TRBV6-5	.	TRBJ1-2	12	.	TGTGCCAGCAGTCCACAGGGATATGGCTACACCTTC	CASSPQGYGYTF
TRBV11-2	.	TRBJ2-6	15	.	TGTGCCAGCAGGCGGATTCGGGGTGGGGCCAACGTCCTGACTTTC	CASRRIRGGANVLTF
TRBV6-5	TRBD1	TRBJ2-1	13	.	TGTGCCAGCAGTATACGGACAGGGGGCTACTGGTTCTTC	CASSIRTGGYWFF
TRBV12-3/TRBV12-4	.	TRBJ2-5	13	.	TGTGCCAGCACTCCCACGGGGGTAGAGACCCAGTACTTC	CASTPTGVETQYF
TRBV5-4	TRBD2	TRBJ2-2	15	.	TGTGCCAGCAGCTTTCAGCGGGGGGGGACCGGGGAGCTGTTTTTT	CASSFQRGGTGELFF
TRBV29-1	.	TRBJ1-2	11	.	TGCAGCGTTGAAGGAGGCAATGGCTACACCTTC	CSVEGGNGYTF
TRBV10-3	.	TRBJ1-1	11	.	TGTGCCATCAGTGATTTAACTGAAGCTTTCTTT	CAISDLTEAFF
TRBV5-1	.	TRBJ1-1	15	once	TGCGCCAGCAGCTTGTTAGGGCAGGGTAACACTGAAGCTTTCTTT	CASSLLGQGNTEAFF
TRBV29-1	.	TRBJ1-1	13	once	TGCAGCGTTGTTCGGGGGGCGGACACTGAAGCTTTCTTT	CSVVRGADTEAFF
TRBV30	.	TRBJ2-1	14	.	TGTGCCTGGAGGGGAGGTCAGGCAACGAATGAGCAGTTCTTC	CAWRGGQATNEQFF
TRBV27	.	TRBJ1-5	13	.	TGTGCCAGCAGTCTCAGGGGTGGACAGCCCCAGCATTTT	CASSLRGGQPQHF
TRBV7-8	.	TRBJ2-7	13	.	TGTGCCAGCAGCTTTTCAGGGCCCTTCGAGCAGTACTTC	CASSFSGPFEQYF
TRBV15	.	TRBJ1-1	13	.	TGTGCCACCAGCATAAAAAGCGGCACTGAAGCTTTCTTT	CATSIKSGTEAFF
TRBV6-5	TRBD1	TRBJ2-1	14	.	TGTGCCAGCCAAGAACGAACAGGGGGCGTTGAGCAGTTCTTC	CASQERTGGVEQFF
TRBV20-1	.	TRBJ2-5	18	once	TGCAGTGCTAGTCAATCAACACCAGGGGACCTAATCCAAGAGACCCAGTACTTC	CSASQSTPGDLIQETQYF
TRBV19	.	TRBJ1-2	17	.	TGTGCCAGTAGTATTGGAGGGGTCCCCCTCACTTTCTATGGCTACACCTTC	CASSIGGVPLTFYGYTF
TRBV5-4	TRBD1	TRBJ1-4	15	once	TGTGCCAGCAGCATCGGACAGGGGGCAGGTGAAAAACTGTTTTTT	CASSIGQGAGEKLFF
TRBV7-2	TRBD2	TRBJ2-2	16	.	TGTGCCAGCAGCTTATATGCGGGGGGACTCACCGGGGAGCTGTTTTTT	CASSLYAGGLTGELFF
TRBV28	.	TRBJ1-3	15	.	TGTGCCAGCACCCATGGACTGGACTCTGGAAACACCATATATTTT	CASTHGLDSGNTIYF
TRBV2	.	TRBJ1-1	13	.	TGTGCCAGCAGTGAAAAGGAGGGAACTGAAGCTTTCTTT	CASSEKEGTEAFF
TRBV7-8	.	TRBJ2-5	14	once	TGTGCCAGCAGCCAGTCCTACTCCAGGGAGACCCAGTACTTC	CASSQSYSRETQYF
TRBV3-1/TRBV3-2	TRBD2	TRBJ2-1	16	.	TGTGCCAGCAGCCTAAGCGGGGGGGCCCCTTTCAATGAGCAGTTCTTC	CASSLSGGAPFNEQFF
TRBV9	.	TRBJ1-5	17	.	TGTGCCAGCAGCGTGAAGTCCCAGGGGCGCGAATTTCAGCCCCAGCATTTT	CASSVKSQGREFQPQHF
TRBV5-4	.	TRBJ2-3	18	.	TGTGCCAGCAGCCCACCACCGGGGGACCAAGGGGGCACAGATACGCAGTATTTT	CASSPPPGDQGGTDTQYF